This passage covers 20 T cell receptor beta chains from one sample sequenced in a study of OX40 agonist ivuxolimab in advanced cancers. TCRdb's copy holds only in-frame clones and misses some; the assay was immunoSEQ multiplex PCR. In the table there are about 73,000 clones, about 87% of which are singletons. Source: CD4+ or CD8+ T cells sorted from blood, taken in a trial of the OX40 agonist ivuxolimab. The receptor set was obtained from an adult with an advanced solid tumor such as melanoma, head and neck, liver or kidney cancer.

The genes are TRBV6-5 and TRBJ2-5; D is undetermined. This CDR3 contains 12 residues. CDR1 is MNHEY and CDR2 is SVGAGI in the germline V gene. V lost 7 bases and J 3 bases, leaving 9 bases between the germline ends. CDR3 in DNA: TGTGCCAGCATCAACTCGGAAGAGACCCAGTACTTC. This sequence encodes CASINSEETQYF.

This chain uses TRBV27 with TRBJ2-2, with TRBD1 matching over 9 bases. Germline-derived CDR1 and CDR2 are MNHEY and SMNVEV (reference sequence). The CDR3 length is 16 residues. V was clipped by 5 bases and J by 6 bases; unmatched bases: 10. The CDR3 DNA reads as TGTGCCAGCAGTCCGCCGGGACAGGGTCCTTCCGGGGAGCTGTTTTTT. Its translation: CASSPPGQGPSGELFF.

This clone was recorded once. V gene TRBV7-6 combines with J gene TRBJ2-3; TRBD2 matches at 9 bases. Germline lookup yields CDR1 SGHVS and CDR2 FNYEAQ. V was clipped by 1 base and J by 2 bases; unmatched bases: 16. The CDR3 has 20 residues. This CDR3 reads CASSLGFLGAGGPHTDTQYF. As DNA, the CDR3 is TGTGCCAGCAGCTTAGGTTTCCTTGGGGCGGGAGGGCCTCACACAGATACGCAGTATTTT.

This sequence joins TRBV7-8 and TRBJ2-7; D not certain. V lost 5 bases and J lost 4, with 9 bases in between. The germline gives CDR1 SGHVS, CDR2 FQNEAQ. This CDR3 region has 12 residues. The CDR3 nucleotides read TGTGCCAGCAGCCACCAGGATTACGAGCAGTACTTC. Translation: CASSHQDYEQYF.

This rearrangement joins TRBV5-4 to TRBJ2-5; the D gene is possibly TRBD1 (6 bases). Looked up from germline, CDR1 is SGHNT and CDR2 is YYREEE (reference sequence). With 4 bases removed from V and 0 bases from J, the gap between germline ends came to 10 bases. The CDR3 length is 14 residues. CDR3 sequence reads: CASSLDRNQETQYF. CDR3 bases: TGTGCCAGCAGCCTCGACAGGAACCAAGAGACCCAGTACTTC.

J is TRBJ1-4 and V is TRBV19; D uncertain. Between the trimmed V and J ends, which lost 5 bases and 2 bases, there was a span of 6 bases. The CDR3 covers 13 residues. Looked up from germline, CDR1 is LNHDA and CDR2 is SQIVND (reference sequence). CDR3 DNA sequence: TGTGCCAGTAGTCTCTCCACTAATGAAAAACTGTTTTTT. Translating it yields CASSLSTNEKLFF.

The genes are TRBV2 and TRBJ2-2; 7 bases fit TRBD1. Trimming removed 3 bases from V and 0 bases from J; junction bases left unmatched: 1. The V gene's germline CDR1 is SNHLY and CDR2 FYNNEI. The CDR3 has 15 amino acids. CDR3 sequence reads: CASSDGTANTGELFF. The CDR3 nucleotides read TGTGCCAGCAGTGATGGGACAGCGAACACCGGGGAGCTGTTTTTT. Full variable domain (missing parts from reference TRBV2 and TRBJ2-2): EPEVTQTPSHQVTQMGQEVILRCVPISNHLYFYWYRQILGQKVEFLVSFYNNEISEKSEIFDDQFSVERPDGSNFTLKIRSTKLEDSAMYFCASSDGTANTGELFFGEGSRLTVL.

This rearrangement joins TRBV5-1 to TRBJ1-1, with a tentative D call TRBD1 (5 bases). Trimming took off 4 bases at V and 3 bases at J, with 13 bases between the two ends. The germline V gene has CDR1 SGHRS and CDR2 YFSETQ. The CDR3 spans 14 residues. Here the CDR3 reads CASSVDNADTEAFF. The CDR3 nucleotides read TGCGCCAGCAGCGTGGACAATGCCGACACTGAAGCTTTCTTT.

This sequence joins TRBV29-1 and TRBJ2-3, with unresolved D. Germline CDR1 SQVTM, CDR2 ANQGSEA. The length of the CDR3 is 15 residues. Trimming removed 1 base from V and 1 base from J, with 12 bases in between. As DNA, the CDR3 is TGCAGCGTTGAAGGGTTTCGAGGTGGCACAGATACGCAGTATTTT. Translation: CSVEGFRGGTDTQYF.

The chain employs TRBV6-1 and TRBJ2-7; 8 bases fit TRBD1. This CDR3 comprises 14 residues. Germline CDR1 is MNHNS and CDR2 is SASEGT. V was pared by 6 bases and J by 3 bases, with 7 bases of the junction left unmatched. CDR3 bases: TGTGCCAGCAGAGTTAGGACAGGGAGCTACGAGCAGTACTTC. Translation: CASRVRTGSYEQYF.

V is TRBV25-1 and J is TRBJ2-1; a possible D gene is TRBD2 (5 bases). V gave up 5 bases and J gave up 6 bases, with 11 bases separating them. Germline V gives CDR1 MGHDK, CDR2 SYGVNS. The CDR3 covers 13 residues. CDR3 residues: CASSLKGSNEQFF. The CDR3 nucleotides are TGTGCCAGCAGTTTGAAAGGGAGCAATGAGCAGTTCTTC.

The chain employs TRBV5-4 and TRBJ1-1; D is perhaps TRBD1 (5 bases). The V end was cut by 3 bases, the J end by 4 bases, with 13 bases between. Germline CDR1 SGHNT, CDR2 YYREEE (reference sequence). This CDR3 spans 14 amino acids. Here the CDR3 reads CASSWGGYGTEAFF. CDR3 bases: TGTGCCAGCAGCTGGGGGGGTTATGGCACTGAAGCTTTCTTT.

The genes are TRBV6-5 and TRBJ2-7; D perhaps matches TRBD2 (5 bases). The V end lost 2 bases, the J end lost 3 bases, and 8 bases lay between the germline ends. Germline assignment: CDR1 MNHEY and CDR2 SVGAGI. The CDR3 consists of 13 residues. The CDR3 nucleotides are TGTGCCAGCAGTTACAGACGGGACTACGAGCAGTACTTC. It is translated as CASSYRRDYEQYF.

The count of this clone is one. At one boundary the junction diverges from the germline segment, which might be a read error. The rearrangement links TRBV4-1 to TRBJ2-2; D could derive from TRBD1 or TRBD2 (5 bases each). CDR1 MGHRA and CDR2 YSYEKL come from the germline V gene. CDR3 length equals 12 residues. This CDR3 reads CASSEGTGELLF. CDR3 nucleotide sequence: TGCGCCAGCAGCGAGGGGACCGGGGAGCTGCTTTTT.

The gene calls are TRBV6-1 and TRBJ1-1; weak D call: TRBD1 (5 bases). The CDR3 contains 13 residues. The V end was cut by 8 bases, the J end by 8 bases, with 18 bases between. CDR1 MNHNS and CDR2 SASEGT come from the germline V gene. The CDR3 coding sequence is TGTGCCAGCGACCTTCAGGGAGGCTTGGAAGCTTTCTTT. Translation: CASDLQGGLEAFF.

The CDR3 spells CASAPRRGQGASEQFF. The CDR3 nucleotides are TGTGCCAGCGCACCCAGGCGGGGACAGGGGGCAAGTGAGCAGTTCTTC. The gene calls are TRBV28 and TRBJ2-1; 12 bases line up with TRBD1. From germline, CDR1 is MDHEN and CDR2 SYDVKM. This CDR3 has 16 amino acids. Germline trimming cut 8 bases from V and 9 bases from J; bases unmatched to any gene: 14.

The sample holds a few counts of this clone. The sample holds other DNA sequences that translate to the same CDR3. V and J are TRBV27 and TRBJ2-7; D not resolved. With 3 bases removed from V and 0 bases from J, the gap between germline ends came to 6 bases. Per germline, CDR1 MNHEY and CDR2 SMNVEV (reference sequence). The CDR3 has 13 residues. CDR3 sequence (DNA): TGTGCCAGCAGTTTCTCTAGCTCCTACGAGCAGTACTTC. Amino acid sequence: CASSFSSSYEQYF.

This rearrangement joins TRBV7-9 to TRBJ2-7; D remains unclear. Germline CDR1 reads SEHNR; CDR2 reads FQNEAQ (reference sequence). The CDR3 length is 18 residues. With 5 bases removed from V and 0 bases from J, the gap between germline ends came to 23 bases. CDR3: CASSLTWGGRSASYEQYF. The DNA of the CDR3 is TGTGCCAGCAGCCTTACTTGGGGTGGTAGGTCAGCCTCCTACGAGCAGTACTTC.

The chain combines TRBV4-2 with TRBJ2-3; 15 nucleotides align to TRBD2. The CDR3 consists of 18 residues. The V gene's germline CDR1 is LGHNA and CDR2 YNFKEQ. V shed 1 base and J 8 bases; nucleotides not matched to a gene: 10. The chain's CDR3 is CASSQGVGLAGGLGTQYF. In DNA, the CDR3 is TGTGCCAGCAGCCAAGGGGTGGGACTAGCGGGGGGACTTGGTACGCAGTATTTT.

The V and J genes are TRBV19 and TRBJ2-2; possible D gene TRBD1, 5 bases. In germline, CDR1 is LNHDA, CDR2 SQIVND (reference sequence). This CDR3 has 14 amino acids. Trimming left V 6 bases short and J 5 bases short, with 13 bases between. The CDR3 loop reads CASSDSLRTGELFF. The CDR3 DNA reads TGTGCCAGTAGCGACAGTTTAAGAACCGGGGAGCTGTTTTTT.